Presented here are 3 T cell receptor beta chains from one specimen sequenced in a study of control samples from healthy donors and cancer patients. Some clones are missing from TCRdb's copy, which holds only in-frame ones; the method was immunoSEQ multiplex PCR. This table has roughly 120,000 clones, around 91% appearing once. Sequencing was done on a sample of PBMCs. The receptor set was obtained from a woman aged 50 to 60 with colorectal cancer.

V and J are TRBV7-9 and TRBJ2-1, with D tentatively TRBD1 (6 bases). With 2 bases removed from V and 5 bases from J, the gap between germline ends came to 13 bases. Germline CDR1 is SEHNR and CDR2 is FQNEAQ (reference sequence). This CDR3 comprises 15 residues. For the CDR3, the DNA is TGTGCCAGCAGCTTAAATCAGGGGAAGGACAATGAGCAGTTCTTC. It translates to CASSLNQGKDNEQFF.

The rearrangement joins TRBV28 to TRBJ1-5; 8 nucleotides line up with TRBD1. Unmatched junction bases numbered 10, after V lost 6 bases and J lost 3 bases. Germline V gene lookup returns CDR1 MDHEN and CDR2 SYDVKM. This CDR3 is 16 amino acids long. The CDR3 loop is CASSRQGPRFNQPQHF. The CDR3, as DNA: TGTGCCAGCAGCCGACAGGGGCCAAGATTCAATCAGCCCCAGCATTTT. The full variable domain, with the rest looked up from reference TRBV28 and TRBJ1-5, is DVKVTQSSRYLVKRTGEKVFLECVQDMDHENMFWYRQDPGLGLRLIYFSYDVKMKEKGDIPEGYSVSREKKERFSLILESASTNQTSMYLCASSRQGPRFNQPQHFGDGTRLSIL.

This chain joins TRBV5-1 and TRBJ2-3; 12 bases align to TRBD2. The length of the CDR3 is 17 residues. The trim removed 3 bases at V and 0 bases at J, leaving 5 bases unmatched. CDR1 and CDR2 (germline): SGHRS, YFSETQ. The DNA for the CDR3 is TGCGCCAGCAGCTCTATTACTAGCGGGAGGAGCACAGATACGCAGTATTTT. Amino acid sequence: CASSSITSGRSTDTQYF.